Below are 26 T cell receptor beta chains sequenced from a single sample in a study of early T cells in non-severe SARS-CoV-2 infection. A single record per CDR3 protein comes from TCRdb applying MiXCR to the 5' RACE reads. The sample includes 43,000 or so distinct CDR3 sequences, 3% to 4% of them seen just once. Sequenced: whole blood. The origin of the receptors is an adult who was a healthcare worker with PCR-confirmed SARS-CoV-2 infection or an uninfected control (not recorded which).

This clonotype was seen only once. A single base separates this from a much larger clone, so it may be a read error. This chain uses TRBV19 with TRBJ2-7, with D possibly being TRBD2 (6 bases). The CDR3 sequence is 10 residues long. Germline V gene sequence: CDR1 LNHDA, CDR2 SQIVND (reference sequence). DNA for the CDR3: TGTGCCAGCGGGAGTTACGGGCAGTACTTC. This gives the protein CASGSYGQYF.

In its sample, this clonotype was seen many times. This chain joins TRBV6-1 and TRBJ2-3, with no clear D. V was shortened by 1 base and J by 0 bases, with 8 bases between the two germline ends. This CDR3 region has 15 residues. CDR1 and CDR2 from the germline V gene are MNHNS and SASEGT. As DNA, the CDR3 is TGTGCCAGCAGTGAAGGTGCGGTAAGCACAGATACGCAGTATTTT. Its protein product is CASSEGAVSTDTQYF.

This clonotype has a count of ten or more. This chain links TRBV12-3 or TRBV12-4 with TRBJ1-2; 12 bases are shared with TRBD1. V shed 5 bases, J shed 4 bases, and the junction held 8 bases outside the gene matches. This CDR3 has 16 amino acids. The CDR3 bases are TGTGCCAGCAGTCCCCCCGGGACAGGGGGCGTCTATGGCTACACCTTC. Its protein product is CASSPPGTGGVYGYTF.

This clonotype was found many times. V gene TRBV10-1 combines with J gene TRBJ1-1; D is ambiguous. V was cut by 7 bases and J by 6 bases, with 9 bases left in between. Looked up from germline, CDR1 is WNHNN and CDR2 is SYGVQD (reference sequence). This CDR3 contains 11 residues. The CDR3 spells CASTTCPEAFF. CDR3 in DNA: TGCGCCAGCACCACTTGCCCTGAAGCTTTCTTT.

In this sample, this clonotype turned up many times. The rearrangement links TRBV3-1 to TRBJ2-7; D tentatively fits TRBD1 or TRBD2 (5 bases each). With 0 bases removed from V and 3 bases from J, the gap between germline ends came to 21 bases. Per the germline V gene, CDR1 is LGHDT and CDR2 is YNNKEL (reference sequence). There are 18 residues in the CDR3. The CDR3 loop is CASSQDPTFGTEYYEQYF. DNA for the CDR3: TGTGCCAGCAGCCAAGATCCGACCTTCGGGACGGAATACTACGAGCAGTACTTC.

The CDR3 nucleotides read TGTGCAAGTCGCTTAGTTCCGGGGAGTCTACACAATGAGCAGTTCTTC. Its protein product is CASRLVPGSLHNEQFF. The chain carries TRBV12-2 and TRBJ2-1; whether TRBD1, the table's D call, matches the DNA was not checked. TRBV12-2 is listed as a pseudogene. The CDR3 totals 16 residues.

This clonotype was observed at least ten times. The V and J genes are TRBV5-1 and TRBJ2-3, with D unresolved. Germline V gives CDR1 SGHRS, CDR2 YFSETQ. This CDR3 has 15 amino acids. The ends were cut back, 0 bases at V and 3 bases at J, with 11 bases in the middle. The CDR3 sequence: CASSLVVTLTDTQYF. For the CDR3, the DNA is TGCGCCAGCAGCTTGGTTGTCACTTTAACAGATACGCAGTATTTT.

This clonotype was counted many times. The V gene is TRBV12-3 or TRBV12-4, the J gene TRBJ1-4, with D unresolved. The CDR3 has 12 residues. Trimming shortened V by 7 bases and J by 6 bases, and 9 bases separated the two germline ends. The CDR3 is CASTRGYEKLFF. For the CDR3, the DNA is TGTGCCAGCACCCGGGGATATGAAAAACTGTTTTTT.

This clonotype was picked up many times. V is TRBV29-1 and J is TRBJ1-5; tentatively, D is TRBD1 (6 bases). V lost 4 bases to trimming and J lost 1 base, with 11 bases between them. In germline, CDR1 is SQVTM, CDR2 ANQGSEA. The CDR3 extends over 14 amino acids. The CDR3 here is CSVGGGGSNQPQHF. The CDR3 DNA sequence: TGCAGCGTTGGAGGAGGGGGGAGCAATCAGCCCCAGCATTTT.

This sequence joins TRBV7-8 and TRBJ2-7, with 8 nucleotides matching TRBD2. The CDR3 totals 15 residues. V was pared by 7 bases and J by 2 bases, with 10 bases of the junction left unmatched. Germline values: CDR1 SGHVS, CDR2 FQNEAQ. This CDR3 is CASMPGGLGPYEQYF. In nucleotides, the CDR3 is TGTGCCAGCATGCCGGGGGGGCTAGGTCCCTACGAGCAGTACTTC.

The gene calls are TRBV2 and TRBJ1-2; D unclear. The CDR3 consists of 12 residues. V was pared by 3 bases and J by 4 bases, with 6 bases between. Germline lookup yields CDR1 SNHLY and CDR2 FYNNEI. CDR3 sequence (DNA): TGTGCCAGCAGTGAGGGATCCTATGGCTACACCTTC. This encodes CASSEGSYGYTF. Using reference TRBV2 and TRBJ1-2 for the parts outside the CDR3, the full variable domain is EPEVTQTPSHQVTQMGQEVILRCVPISNHLYFYWYRQILGQKVEFLVSFYNNEISEKSEIFDDQFSVERPDGSNFTLKIRSTKLEDSAMYFCASSEGSYGYTFGSGTRLTVV.

This clonotype came up many times. V is TRBV7-6 and J is TRBJ2-2, with no clear D. The germline gives CDR1 SGHVS, CDR2 FNYEAQ. The CDR3 is 14 amino acids. V lost 5 bases to trimming and J lost 1 base, with 8 bases between them. The CDR3 loop is CASSGRLNTGELFF. DNA of the CDR3: TGTGCCAGCAGCGGCAGGTTGAACACCGGGGAGCTGTTTTTT. The whole variable domain, filled in from reference TRBV7-6 and TRBJ2-2, reads GAGVSQSPRYKVTKRGQDVALRCDPISGHVSLYWYRQALGQGPEFLTYFNYEAQQDKSGLPNDRFSAERPEGSISTLTIQRTEQRDSAMYRCASSGRLNTGELFFGEGSRLTVL.

This clonotype was detected many times. The chain is built from TRBV4-2 and TRBJ2-7; TRBD2 is a possible D gene (6 bases). The V and J ends lost 0 bases and 0 bases respectively, with 12 bases between them. Germline V gives CDR1 LGHNA, CDR2 YNFKEQ. CDR3 length: 16 amino acids. The CDR3: CASSQEWRGSSYEQYF. Here the CDR3 DNA reads TGTGCCAGCAGCCAAGAGTGGAGGGGATCCTCCTACGAGCAGTACTTC.

There are many counts of this clonotype. The rearrangement links TRBV12-3 or TRBV12-4 to TRBJ2-1, with a tentative D call TRBD2 (5 bases). V lost 5 bases, J lost 15 bases, and 11 bases lay in between. The CDR3 extends over 10 amino acids. Here the CDR3 reads CASSLNGLFF. The CDR3, as DNA: TGTGCCAGCAGTCTCAATGGACTGTTCTTC.

V and J are TRBV5-5 and TRBJ2-4; 7 bases match TRBD1. Trimming at V came to 2 bases and at J to 4 bases, leaving 6 bases not matched to a gene. The CDR3 spans 15 residues. CDR1 and CDR2 (germline): SGHKS, YYEKEE (reference sequence). This chain's CDR3 is CASSFEGTAKNIQYF. The CDR3 bases are TGTGCCAGCAGCTTCGAAGGGACAGCAAAAAACATTCAGTACTTC. The entire variable domain, with the rest obtained from reference TRBV5-5 and TRBJ2-4, is as follows: DAGVTQSPTHLIKTRGQQVTLRCSPISGHKSVSWYQQVLGQGPQFIFQYYEKEERGRGNFPDRFSARQFPNYSSELNVNALLLGDSALYLCASSFEGTAKNIQYFGAGTRLSVL.

This clonotype was counted ten times or more. The rearrangement joins TRBV29-1 to TRBJ2-3; 12 positions agree with TRBD2. The CDR3 has 15 amino acids. Per the germline V gene, CDR1 is SQVTM and CDR2 is ANQGSEA. J lost 2 bases, V lost 6 bases, and 6 bases had no gene match. The CDR3 reads CSVLLAGGITDTQYF. The CDR3 DNA follows: TGCAGCGTCCTCCTAGCGGGGGGGATCACAGATACGCAGTATTTT.

Ten or more counts support this clonotype. The V call is TRBV6-1, the J call TRBJ2-6, with 7 positions matching TRBD2. V was pared by 0 bases and J by 0 bases, with 5 bases of the junction left unmatched. Per germline, CDR1 MNHNS and CDR2 SASEGT. The CDR3 has 18 residues. CDR3 in DNA: TGTGCCAGCAGTGAAGCGGGGGGGTCCCACTCTGGGGCCAACGTCCTGACTTTC. This codes for CASSEAGGSHSGANVLTF.

This clonotype was seen at least ten times. The V call is TRBV11-2, the J call TRBJ2-3; 9 nucleotides match TRBD2. V shed 3 bases and J 2 bases; nucleotides not matched to a gene: 24. Germline V gene sequence: CDR1 SGHAT, CDR2 FQNNGV. The CDR3 consists of 22 residues. CDR3 nucleotide sequence: TGTGCCAGCAGCTTCCACCCCGGGGCCCTTTGGCGGGAGGGTGGTGTCACAGATACGCAGTATTTT. This translates into CASSFHPGALWREGGVTDTQYF.

This clonotype was detected many times. This chain connects TRBV10-1 to TRBJ2-7; D remains ambiguous. V lost 3 bases, J lost 3 bases, and 9 bases lay in between. In germline, CDR1 is WNHNN, CDR2 SYGVQD (reference sequence). The length of the CDR3 is 13 residues. The CDR3 spells CASSDPGFYEQYF. The CDR3 DNA follows: TGCGCCAGCAGTGATCCAGGCTTCTACGAGCAGTACTTC.

This clonotype was found a few times. The genes are TRBV13 and TRBJ1-2; 8 nucleotides match TRBD1. Germline CDR1 reads PRHDT; CDR2 reads FYEKMQ (reference sequence). The CDR3 runs 13 residues. J was trimmed by 5 bases and V by 5 bases; bases with no gene match: 4. In DNA form, the CDR3 reads TGTGCCAGCAGCGTCGGACAGGGATATGGCTACACCTTC. It encodes CASSVGQGYGYTF.

This clonotype was seen at least ten times. The chain carries TRBV7-2 and TRBJ2-1; possible D gene TRBD1, 6 bases. Germline V lookup: CDR1 SGHTA, CDR2 FQGNSA. The length of the CDR3 is 13 residues. Trimming removed 2 bases at V and 8 bases at J, with 10 bases between. The CDR3 protein is CASSLQPGDEQFF. CDR3 nucleotides: TGTGCCAGCAGCTTACAGCCAGGGGATGAGCAGTTCTTC.

This clonotype was seen ten or more times. The chain uses TRBV27 and TRBJ1-2; D perhaps matches TRBD1 (5 bases). The germline V gene has CDR1 MNHEY and CDR2 SMNVEV (reference sequence). The CDR3 has 13 amino acids. The V and J ends lost 3 bases and 0 bases respectively, with 5 bases between them. CDR3 nucleotides: TGTGCCAGCAGTTTGACAGCTAACTATGGCTACACCTTC. Its protein is CASSLTANYGYTF.

This clonotype was seen repeatedly, ten times or more. The rearrangement links TRBV18 to TRBJ2-7, with a tentative D call TRBD1 (5 bases). The V gene lost 3 bases and the J gene lost 1 base, with 10 bases spanning the gap. The CDR3 runs 14 residues. Germline V CDR1 and CDR2: KGHSH, LQKENI. Here the CDR3 DNA reads TGTGCCAGCTCACCTCTCGACAGTTCCTACGAGCAGTACTTC. Protein: CASSPLDSSYEQYF.

This clonotype was recorded at least ten times. This sequence joins TRBV15 and TRBJ2-4; TRBD1 aligns across 10 bases. The length of the CDR3 is 18 residues. Germline V CDR1 and CDR2: LNHNV, YYDKDF (reference sequence). With V trimmed by 5 bases and J by 0 bases, 10 bases remained unmatched. The CDR3 bases are TGTGCCACCAGCGGCGGGTGGACAGGGGGATTAGCCAAAAACATTCAGTACTTC. It codes for CATSGGWTGGLAKNIQYF.

This clonotype was detected ten times or more. The V and J genes are TRBV7-2 and TRBJ2-2; weak D call: TRBD1 (6 bases). From germline, CDR1 is SGHTA and CDR2 FQGNSA. CDR3 length equals 14 residues. V lost 5 bases and J 7 bases, leaving 14 bases between the germline ends. This CDR3 reads CASSRTALGGELFF. CDR3 bases: TGTGCCAGCAGCCGGACAGCCCTCGGCGGGGAGCTGTTTTTT.

Ten or more counts support this clonotype. The chain combines TRBV18 with TRBJ2-1; 9 bases are shared with TRBD2. The length of the CDR3 is 16 residues. The ends lost 3 bases at V and 5 bases at J; junction bases unmatched: 8. Germline V gene sequence: CDR1 KGHSH, CDR2 LQKENI. The CDR3 coding sequence is TGTGCCAGCTCACCGGCCGGGCTAGCGGGAAACAATGAGCAGTTCTTC. It encodes CASSPAGLAGNNEQFF.